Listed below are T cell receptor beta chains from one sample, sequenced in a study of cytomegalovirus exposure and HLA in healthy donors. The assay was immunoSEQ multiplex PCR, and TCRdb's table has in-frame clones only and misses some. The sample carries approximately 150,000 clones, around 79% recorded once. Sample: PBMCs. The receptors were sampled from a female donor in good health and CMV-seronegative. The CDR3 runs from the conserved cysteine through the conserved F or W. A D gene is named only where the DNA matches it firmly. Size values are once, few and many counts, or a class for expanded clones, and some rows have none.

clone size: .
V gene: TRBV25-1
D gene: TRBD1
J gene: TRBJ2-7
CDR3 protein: CASNPGQGPGWGYEQYF
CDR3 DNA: TGTGCCAGCAACCCGGGACAGGGTCCTGGCTGGGGCTACGAGCAGTACTTC

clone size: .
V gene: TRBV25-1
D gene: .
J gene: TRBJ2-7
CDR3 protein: CASSTGAYEQYF
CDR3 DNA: TGTGCCAGCAGCACCGGGGCCTACGAGCAGTACTTC

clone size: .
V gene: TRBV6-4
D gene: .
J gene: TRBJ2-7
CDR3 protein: CASSDSDSSEQYF
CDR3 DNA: TGTGCCAGCAGTGACTCTGACTCCAGCGAGCAGTACTTC

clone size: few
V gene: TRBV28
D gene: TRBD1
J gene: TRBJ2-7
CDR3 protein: CASSSPDRATYEQYF
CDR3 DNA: TGTGCCAGCAGTTCGCCGGACAGGGCCACCTACGAGCAGTACTTC

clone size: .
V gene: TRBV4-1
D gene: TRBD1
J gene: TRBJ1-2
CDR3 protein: CASSQGQSGYGYTF
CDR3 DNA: TGCGCCAGCAGCCAGGGACAGTCGGGCTATGGCTACACCTTC

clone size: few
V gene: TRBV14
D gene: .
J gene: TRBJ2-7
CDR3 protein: CASSHSDIRSLEQYF
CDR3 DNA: TGTGCCAGCAGCCACTCTGACATCAGGTCTCTCGAGCAGTACTTC

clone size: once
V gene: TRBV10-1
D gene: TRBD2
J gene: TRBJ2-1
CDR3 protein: CASSDPPSGGADEQFF
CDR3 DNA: TGCGCCAGCAGTGACCCACCCAGCGGGGGGGCCGATGAGCAGTTCTTC

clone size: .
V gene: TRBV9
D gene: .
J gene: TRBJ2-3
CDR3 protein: CASSAYSGESGADTQYF
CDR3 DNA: TGTGCCAGCAGCGCGTACTCAGGGGAATCCGGGGCAGATACGCAGTATTTT

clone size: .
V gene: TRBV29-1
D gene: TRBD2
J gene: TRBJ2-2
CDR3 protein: CSVAELAGGGNTGELFF
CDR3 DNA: TGCAGCGTTGCTGAACTAGCGGGGGGGGGTAACACCGGGGAGCTGTTTTTT

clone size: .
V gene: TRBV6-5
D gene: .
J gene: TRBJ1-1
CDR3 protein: CASSLAGTEAFF
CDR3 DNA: TGTGCCAGCAGTCTTGCGGGGACTGAAGCTTTCTTT

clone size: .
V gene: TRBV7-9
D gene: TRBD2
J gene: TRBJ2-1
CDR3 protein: CASRLAVHEQFF
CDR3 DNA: TGTGCCAGCAGGCTAGCGGTTCACGAGCAGTTCTTC

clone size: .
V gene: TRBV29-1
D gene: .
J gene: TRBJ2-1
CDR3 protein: CSVVGGRYNEQFF
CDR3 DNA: TGCAGCGTTGTGGGGGGGCGGTACAATGAGCAGTTCTTC

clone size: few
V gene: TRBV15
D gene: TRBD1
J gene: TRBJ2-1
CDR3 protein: CATSGSGTGGLHEQFF
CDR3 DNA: TGTGCCACCAGCGGCTCCGGGACAGGGGGACTCCATGAGCAGTTCTTC

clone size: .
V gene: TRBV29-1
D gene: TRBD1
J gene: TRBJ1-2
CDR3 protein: CSVAMGTGGANGYTF
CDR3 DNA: TGCAGCGTGGCAATGGGGACAGGGGGCGCGAATGGCTACACCTTC

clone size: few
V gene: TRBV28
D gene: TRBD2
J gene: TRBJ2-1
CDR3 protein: CASSLTGSGSGNEQFF
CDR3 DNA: TGTGCCAGCAGTTTGACGGGAAGCGGGAGCGGCAATGAGCAGTTCTTC

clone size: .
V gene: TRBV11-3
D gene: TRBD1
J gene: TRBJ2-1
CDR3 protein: CASSPGTAEQFF
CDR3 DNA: TGTGCCAGCAGCCCCGGGACAGCGGAGCAGTTCTTC

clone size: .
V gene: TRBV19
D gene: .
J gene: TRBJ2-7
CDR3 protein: CASALQGGYEQYF
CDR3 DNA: TGTGCCAGTGCCCTTCAGGGAGGATACGAGCAGTACTTC

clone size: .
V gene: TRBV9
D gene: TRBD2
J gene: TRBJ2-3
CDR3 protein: CASSGGGRPTDTQYF
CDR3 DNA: TGTGCCAGCAGCGGGGGGGGTCGCCCCACAGATACGCAGTATTTT

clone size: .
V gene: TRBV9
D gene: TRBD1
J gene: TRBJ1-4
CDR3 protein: CASSDGQVLNEKLFF
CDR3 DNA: TGTGCCAGCAGCGACGGACAGGTCCTTAATGAAAAACTGTTTTTT

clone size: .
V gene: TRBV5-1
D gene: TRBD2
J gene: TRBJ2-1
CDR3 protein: CASSEGGGAGNEQFF
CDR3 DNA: TGCGCCAGCAGCGAAGGCGGGGGGGCCGGCAATGAGCAGTTCTTC

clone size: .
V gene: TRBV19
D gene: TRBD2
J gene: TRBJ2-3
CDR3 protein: CASSILAGGATDTQYF
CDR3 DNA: TGTGCCAGTAGTATCTTGGCGGGAGGGGCCACAGATACGCAGTATTTT

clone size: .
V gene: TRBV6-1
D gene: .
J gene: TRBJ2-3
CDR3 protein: CASSESRYTQYF
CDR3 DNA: TGTGCCAGCAGTGAAAGCCGTTATACGCAGTATTTT

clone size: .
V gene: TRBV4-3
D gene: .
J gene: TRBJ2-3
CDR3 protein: CASSQEPWATQYF
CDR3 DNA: TGCGCCAGCAGCCAAGAGCCGTGGGCTACGCAGTATTTT

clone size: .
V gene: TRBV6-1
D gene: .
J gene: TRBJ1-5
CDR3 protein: CASTIQGGQPQHF
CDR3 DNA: TGTGCCAGCACTATCCAGGGCGGTCAGCCCCAGCATTTT

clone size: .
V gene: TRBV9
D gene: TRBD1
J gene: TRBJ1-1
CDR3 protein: CASSVDRGSRTEAFF
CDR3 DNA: TGTGCCAGCAGCGTCGACAGGGGGAGTAGGACTGAAGCTTTCTTT